This T cell receptor beta chain was profiled in a study of blood T cell repertoires in COVID-19. Study-level background: The United States, Italy and Spain provided the acute and convalescent COVID-19 samples.

Authors' analysis steps: Reference gene primers were amplified, and this amplification served to estimate nucleated cell counts. TCRdb keeps only in-frame clones here, not all; method: immunoSEQ multiplex PCR. Clone size and the V and J calls come from that table; the DNA yielded D and trimming. The table shows about 230,000 clones, with 80% to 90% occurring only once. Germline V lookup: CDR1 SGHNT, CDR2 YYREEE (reference sequence). V lost 0 bases to trimming and J lost 6 bases, with 7 bases between them. The CDR3 spans 13 residues. The chain links TRBV5-4 to TRBJ2-1, with TRBD1 as a possible D gene (5 bases). The specimen sequenced was peripheral blood. The clonotype comes from a man aged 50 or older with COVID-19, enrolled during active disease. CDR3 nucleotides: TGTGCCAGCAGCTTGGGACAGATCAATGAGCAGTTCTTC. Its protein is CASSLGQINEQFF.